One and the same sample provided the 15 T cell receptor beta chains below, sequenced in a study of shared clonotypes between healthy human individuals (TCRdb year 2020). Receptor libraries were prepared by the immunoSEQ multiplex PCR assay. The clones in this table, taken by TCRdb from immuneACCESS, are in-frame only. Not every clone is retained; where verified, under half of the shortfall comes from an unresolved V gene, and the cause of the rest is unknown. This sample comprises approximately 500,000 clones, about four fifths of them detected only once. 10% to 15% of the sample belongs to the ten largest clones. The sample consisted of PBMCs. These receptors all stem from a woman aged 40 to 49 in good health. Some clones in this sample may be carry-over from other donors' samples.

This clone was seen once. The chain carries TRBV21-1 and TRBJ2-1; the table calls TRBD2, which could not be checked here. TRBV21-1 corresponds to a pseudogene. The CDR3 is 19 amino acids. The DNA of the CDR3 is TGTGCCAGCAGCGTCCCCTGGGGGGCGGGAGGCCCACCCTACAATGAGCAGTTCTTC. Encoded protein: CASSVPWGAGGPPYNEQFF.

This clone was observed a few times. The chain recombines TRBV5-4 with TRBJ2-2; perhaps D is TRBD1 or TRBD2 (6 bases each). The CDR3 extends over 13 amino acids. Germline assignment: CDR1 SGHNT and CDR2 YYREEE (reference sequence). With 4 bases removed from V and 6 bases from J, the gap between germline ends came to 10 bases. The CDR3 DNA sequence: TGTGCCAGCAGCGCCGGGGGCCCCGGGGAGCTGTTTTTT. Protein: CASSAGGPGELFF.

This clone occurred many times. The rearrangement joins TRBV7-2 to TRBJ2-5; D remains unclear. The V and J ends lost 1 base and 2 bases respectively, with 5 bases between them. The germline CDR1 and CDR2 sequences are SGHTA and FQGNSA. This CDR3 is built from 13 residues. The CDR3 coding sequence is TGTGCCAGCAGCTTAGTACAGCAAGAGACCCAGTACTTC. Protein product: CASSLVQQETQYF.

This chain connects TRBV5-1 to TRBJ2-3; D not resolved. Per the germline V gene, CDR1 is SGHRS and CDR2 is YFSETQ. The CDR3 loop spans 13 amino acids. V shed 7 bases and J shed 2 bases, with 11 bases lying between them. CDR3 bases: TGCGCCAGCGTCGGCAGGCCCACAGATACGCAGTATTTT. Protein sequence: CASVGRPTDTQYF.

Concerning this clone itself: The sample carries other DNA sequences with the same CDR3. V usage is TRBV20-1 and J usage is TRBJ2-1, with D tentatively TRBD2 (6 bases). V lost 5 bases, J lost 5 bases, and 7 bases lay in between. This CDR3 comprises 11 residues. Germline values: CDR1 DFQATT, CDR2 SNEGSKA (reference sequence). The CDR3 DNA reads TGCAGTGCTCGGAGGGACAATGAGCAGTTCTTC. Translated, it gives CSARRDNEQFF.

The chain carries TRBV6-1 and TRBJ1-2; unclear D gene. CDR1 is MNHNS and CDR2 is SASEGT in the germline V gene. Trimming removed 1 base at V and 8 bases at J, with 8 bases between. CDR3 length equals 12 residues. Here the CDR3 DNA reads TGTGCCAGCAGTGAAGGCCTGAGCGGCTACACCTTC. Translating it yields CASSEGLSGYTF.

The chain couples TRBV30 to TRBJ2-7, with D tentatively TRBD2 (5 bases). The CDR3 has 12 residues. Germline CDR1 GTSNPN, CDR2 SVGIG (reference sequence). V was trimmed by 3 bases and J by 0 bases, leaving 6 bases between them. The CDR3 region has the DNA TGTGCCTGGAGACTAGACTCCTACGAGCAGTACTTC. It specifies CAWRLDSYEQYF.

This clone appeared a few times. The chain carries TRBV5-8 and TRBJ1-2; 8 bases are shared with TRBD1. The CDR3 consists of 14 residues. In germline, CDR1 is SGHTS, CDR2 YDEGEE. V shed 4 bases, J shed 0 bases, and the junction held 2 bases outside the gene matches. CDR3 amino acids: CASSVQGANYGYTF. Written as DNA, the CDR3 is TGTGCCAGCAGCGTACAGGGGGCTAACTATGGCTACACCTTC.

The chain uses TRBV5-4 and TRBJ2-1; D may match TRBD1 or TRBD2 (7 bases each). Germline CDR1 is SGHNT and CDR2 is YYREEE (reference sequence). V gave up 2 bases and J gave up 4 bases, with 10 bases separating them. The CDR3 extends over 14 amino acids. CDR3 in DNA: TGTGCCAGCAGCTTCAGGGGGGGTTACAATGAGCAGTTCTTC. Encoded protein: CASSFRGGYNEQFF. The full variable domain, rest sourced from reference TRBV5-4 and TRBJ2-1, is ETGVTQSPTHLIKTRGQQVTLRCSSQSGHNTVSWYQQALGQGPQFIFQYYREEENGRGNFPPRFSGLQFPNYSSELNVNALELDDSALYLCASSFRGGYNEQFFGPGTRLTVL.

Written as DNA, the CDR3 is TGCAGCGTTGAAGAGGGACCTTACAATGAGCAGTTCTTC. The encoded protein is CSVEEGPYNEQFF. The chain has TRBV29-1 and TRBJ2-1; possibly TRBD1 or TRBD2 for D (5 bases each). V lost 0 bases and J 4 bases, leaving 7 bases between the germline ends. Germline lookup yields CDR1 SQVTM and CDR2 ANQGSEA. This CDR3 has 13 amino acids.

The CDR3 DNA sequence: TGTGCCAGCAGCCTGACTAGCGCGGCAAACACCGGGGAGCTGTTTTTT. It translates to CASSLTSAANTGELFF. The chain carries TRBV5-5 and TRBJ2-2, with TRBD2 identical over 8 bases. CDR3 length: 16 amino acids. Germline loops: CDR1 SGHKS, CDR2 YYEKEE (reference sequence). With 4 bases clipped from V and 2 bases from J, the junction kept 7 bases outside the gene matches.

The chain uses TRBV18 and TRBJ2-7; 8 nucleotides agree with TRBD1. Germline V lookup: CDR1 KGHSH, CDR2 LQKENI. V was clipped by 0 bases and J by 7 bases; unmatched bases: 8. The CDR3 loop spans 15 amino acids. DNA for the CDR3: TGTGCCAGCTCACCACCTTCGCAGGGGGCGAGTGAGCAGTACTTC. Translated: CASSPPSQGASEQYF.

CDR3 sequence: CSISHGTHRTYEQYF. In DNA, the CDR3 is TGCAGCATATCCCACGGCACCCACCGAACCTACGAGCAGTACTTC. This rearrangement joins TRBV29-1 to TRBJ2-5, with D unclear. The J call may be faulty, since TRBJ2-7 better matches the DNA end. From germline, CDR1 is SQVTM and CDR2 ANQGSEA. This CDR3 spans 15 amino acids.

The chain links TRBV28 to TRBJ2-4; 7 bases fit TRBD1. CDR1 and CDR2 from the germline V gene are MDHEN and SYDVKM. Unmatched junction bases numbered 4, after V lost 6 bases and J lost 2 bases. The CDR3 covers 14 residues. CDR3 protein: CASRPGGPKNIQYF. Written as DNA, the CDR3 is TGTGCCAGCAGGCCAGGGGGACCCAAAAACATTCAGTACTTC.

The gene calls are TRBV2 and TRBJ2-5, with TRBD1 matching over 7 bases. The CDR3 consists of 15 residues. Germline trimming cut 3 bases from V and 4 bases from J; bases unmatched to any gene: 8. Germline CDR1 SNHLY, CDR2 FYNNEI. CDR3 in DNA: TGTGCCAGCAGTGAGAGGGGGCAGGTACTAGAGACCCAGTACTTC. It translates to CASSERGQVLETQYF.